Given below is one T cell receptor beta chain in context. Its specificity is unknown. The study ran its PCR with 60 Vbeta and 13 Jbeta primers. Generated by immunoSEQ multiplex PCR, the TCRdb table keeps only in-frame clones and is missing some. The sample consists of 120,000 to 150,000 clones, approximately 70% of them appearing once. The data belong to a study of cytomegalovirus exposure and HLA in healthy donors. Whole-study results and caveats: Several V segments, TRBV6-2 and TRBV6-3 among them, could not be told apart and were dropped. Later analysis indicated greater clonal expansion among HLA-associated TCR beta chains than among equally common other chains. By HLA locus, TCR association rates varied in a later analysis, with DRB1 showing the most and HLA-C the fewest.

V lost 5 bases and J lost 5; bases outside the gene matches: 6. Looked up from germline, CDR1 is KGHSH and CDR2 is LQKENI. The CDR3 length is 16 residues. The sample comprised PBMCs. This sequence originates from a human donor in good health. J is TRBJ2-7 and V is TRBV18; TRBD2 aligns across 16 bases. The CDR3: CASSGGLAGGPHEQYF. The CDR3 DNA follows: TGTGCCAGCTCAGGGGGACTAGCGGGAGGGCCCCACGAGCAGTACTTC.